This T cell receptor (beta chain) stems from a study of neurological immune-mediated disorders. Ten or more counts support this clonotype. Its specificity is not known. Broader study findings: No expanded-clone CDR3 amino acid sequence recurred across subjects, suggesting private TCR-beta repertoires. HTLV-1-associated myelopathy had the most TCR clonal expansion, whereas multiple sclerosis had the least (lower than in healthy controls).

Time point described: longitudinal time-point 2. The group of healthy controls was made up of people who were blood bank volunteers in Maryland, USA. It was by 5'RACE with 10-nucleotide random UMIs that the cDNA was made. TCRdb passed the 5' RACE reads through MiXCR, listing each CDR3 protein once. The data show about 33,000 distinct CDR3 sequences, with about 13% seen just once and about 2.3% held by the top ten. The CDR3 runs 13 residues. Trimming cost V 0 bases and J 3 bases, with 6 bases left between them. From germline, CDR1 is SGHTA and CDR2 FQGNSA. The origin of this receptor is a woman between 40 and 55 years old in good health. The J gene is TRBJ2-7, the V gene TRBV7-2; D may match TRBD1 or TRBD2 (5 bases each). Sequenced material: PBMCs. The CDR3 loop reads CASSLAGGYEQYF. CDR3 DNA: TGTGCCAGCAGCTTAGCTGGGGGCTACGAGCAGTACTTC.